This entry features one TCR beta chain sequence. The antigen remains unidentified. Trimming shortened V by 0 bases and J by 10 bases, and 7 bases separated the two germline ends. CDR3 size: 13 residues. Germline loops: CDR1 SEHNR, CDR2 FQNEAQ (reference sequence). The sample originates from a study of blood T cells in healthy people across ages. Findings and limits, study-wide: Reliance upon unsorted PBMCs precluded definitive naive versus antigen-experienced comparison.

With a J-beta primer mix and a sample-barcoded 5' primer, a second PCR ran about 7 to 12 cycles. Every cDNA molecule bore a tag from a template-switch adaptor containing 12 random nucleotides. TCRdb used MiXCR to reprocess the 5' RACE reads, holding one entry per CDR3 protein. The sample includes some 900,000 distinct CDR3 sequences, around 48% of them seen just once. The source is a man under 40 in good health. Material for sequencing was blood. The chain carries TRBV7-9 and TRBJ1-6; a possible D gene is TRBD1 (5 bases). The CDR3 DNA sequence: TGTGCCAGCAGCTTAGCCGGGGACTCACCCCTCCACTTT. Translating it yields CASSLAGDSPLHF.